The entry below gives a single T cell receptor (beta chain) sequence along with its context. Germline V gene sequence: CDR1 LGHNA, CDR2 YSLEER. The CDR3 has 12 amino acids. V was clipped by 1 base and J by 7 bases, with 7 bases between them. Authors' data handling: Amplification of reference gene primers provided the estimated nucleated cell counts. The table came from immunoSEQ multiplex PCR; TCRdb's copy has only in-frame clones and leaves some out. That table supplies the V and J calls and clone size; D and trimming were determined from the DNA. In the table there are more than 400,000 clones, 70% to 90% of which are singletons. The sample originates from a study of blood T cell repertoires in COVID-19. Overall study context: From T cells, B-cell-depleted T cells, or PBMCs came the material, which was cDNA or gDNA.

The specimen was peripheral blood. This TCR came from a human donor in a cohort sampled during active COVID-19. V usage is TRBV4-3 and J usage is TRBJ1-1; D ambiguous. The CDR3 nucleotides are TGCGCCAGCAGCCAAGCCGCAGATGAAGCTTTCTTT. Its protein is CASSQAADEAFF.